This TCR beta chain was found in a study of regulatory T cells in long-lasting Graves disease. This sample's time point: newly diagnosed GD, antithyroid drugs for less than 3 months. RNA from PBMCs was the source of the TCR library. This clonotype showed up many times. One junction end disagrees with the germline gene, perhaps due to a read error. Combining iRepertoire HTBI primers with Arm-PCR of CDR3 regions, the authors built TCR beta libraries. One entry per CDR3 protein, called by TCRdb with MiXCR from the multiplex PCR reads. This sample has 440,000 or so distinct CDR3 sequences, with more than 12% found just once. This sample also belongs to another study, concerning T cells in Graves' hyperthyroidism and ophthalmopathy.

This TCR came from a woman younger than 45 with Graves disease. The sequencing here drew on peripheral blood mononuclear cells (PBMCs), taken at new diagnosis, from a patient treated with antithyroid drugs.

The CDR3 reads CASSYSGGGTEAFF. The DNA for the CDR3 is TGTGCCAGCAGTTATTCAGGGGGCGGCACTGAAGCTTTCTTT. This chain links TRBV5-1 with TRBJ1-1; TRBD1 matches at 8 bases. Looked up from germline, CDR1 is SGHRS and CDR2 is YFSETQ. The length of the CDR3 is 14 residues.